This T cell receptor (beta chain) was identified in a study of blood T cell repertoires in COVID-19 (dated by TCRdb to 2018 to 2020). With regard to the full study: Samples from collaborators originated in the United States, Italy and Spain and spanned both the acute and convalescent phases of COVID-19. Deeply sampled blood TCRbeta repertoires from subjects exposed to, actively infected with, or recovered from COVID-19 were included in the dataset. The prospective study material was composed of cDNA or gDNA derived from T cells, B-cell-depleted T cells, or PBMCs. A de-identified subject ID, COVID-19 status, age in years and sex were almost always included in the sample metadata. The samples were drawn from the first 160 participants of the ongoing ImmuneRACE study and from 950 to 1,500 subjects provided by 6 global collaborators. HLA class I and class II types, where available, came from metadata supplied by the sample provider rather than from assay-based typing. The repertoires were made available in a free public database intended to serve as a resource for research on the immune response to SARS-CoV-2.

According to the germline V gene (reference sequence), CDR1 reads GTSNPN and CDR2 reads SVGIG. The CDR3 holds 14 amino acids from the cysteine to the phenylalanine. Just the 42-base CDR3 DNA is kept, in frame starting at base 1. V is cut by 2 bases and J by 8 bases, and the space between the germline ends is 13 bases. TCRbeta CDR3 regions were amplified from genomic DNA using the immunoSEQ Assay, a bias-controlled multiplex PCR. The authors processed their data as follows. Within the assay, amplification of reference gene primers was used to estimate how many nucleated cells each sample contained. To quantify the absolute abundance of each unique TCRbeta CDR3 rearrangement, sequence reads were collapsed and filtered. For each sample, productive Simpson clonality was calculated as the square root of Simpson's diversity index across productive rearrangements. TCRdb carries this immuneACCESS record with in-frame sequences only. Its versions omit some clonotypes, under half of them owing to an unresolved V gene in the studies checked, with the rest unexplained. Clonal size and the V and J genes are those of that table, whereas D and trimming came from the DNA. This sample is represented by about 57,000 clones; 79% of them were singletons. About 3.5% of the sample rests with the top ten.

The collaborating institutions used their own protocols to collect whole blood in K2EDTA tubes. Collaborator samples were shipped for TCRbeta analysis as frozen whole blood, isolated PBMCs, or DNA extracted from either sample type. A note on this clone: No antigen is known for it. Base qualities were left out, and no much larger clone turns up one base away.

Findings and caveats that apply to the study as a whole: Clinical and demographic metadata were provided uncurated, with the amount varying by source and participant.

The receptor was isolated from a man aged 60-69 years with acute or convalescent COVID-19. The chain is assembled from TRBV30 and TRBJ1-6, with no confident D gene call. The sequenced material came from peripheral blood. The CDR3 here reads CAWSNWVEDSPLHF. The DNA sequence is TGTGCCTGGAGTAACTGGGTCGAGGATTCACCCCTCCACTTT.